This record concerns one T cell receptor beta chain sequence. These data originate in a study of blood T cell repertoires in COVID-19. In the authors' workflow: Nucleated cell counts were estimated from reference gene primer amplification. Assay used: immunoSEQ multiplex PCR; TCRdb lists only in-frame clones, some missing. V and J calls and clone size come straight from that table; D and trimming were deduced from the DNA. The sample records some 320,000 clones, under 90% being singletons. V lost 5 bases and J 5 bases, leaving 9 bases between the germline ends. This CDR3 has 12 residues. The sequence was collected from a woman aged 25 to 39 with COVID-19, enrolled during active disease. This chain connects TRBV12-3 or TRBV12-4 to TRBJ1-1; no reliable D call. Sequences were obtained from peripheral blood. The CDR3 DNA reads as TGTGCCAGCAGTGTTTCGTTGACTGAAGCTTTCTTT. Its protein is CASSVSLTEAFF.